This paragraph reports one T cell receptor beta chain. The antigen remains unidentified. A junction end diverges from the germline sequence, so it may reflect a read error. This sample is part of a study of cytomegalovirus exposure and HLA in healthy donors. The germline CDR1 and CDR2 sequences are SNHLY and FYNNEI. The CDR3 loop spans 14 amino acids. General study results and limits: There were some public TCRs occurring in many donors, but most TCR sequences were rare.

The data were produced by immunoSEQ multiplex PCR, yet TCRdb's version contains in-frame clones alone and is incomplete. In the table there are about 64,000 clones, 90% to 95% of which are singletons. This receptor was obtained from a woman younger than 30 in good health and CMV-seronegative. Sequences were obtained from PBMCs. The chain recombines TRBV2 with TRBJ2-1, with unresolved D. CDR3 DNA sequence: TGTGCCAGCGGTGACGTTAGCTCCTACAATGAGCAGTTCTTC. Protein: CASGDVSSYNEQFF.